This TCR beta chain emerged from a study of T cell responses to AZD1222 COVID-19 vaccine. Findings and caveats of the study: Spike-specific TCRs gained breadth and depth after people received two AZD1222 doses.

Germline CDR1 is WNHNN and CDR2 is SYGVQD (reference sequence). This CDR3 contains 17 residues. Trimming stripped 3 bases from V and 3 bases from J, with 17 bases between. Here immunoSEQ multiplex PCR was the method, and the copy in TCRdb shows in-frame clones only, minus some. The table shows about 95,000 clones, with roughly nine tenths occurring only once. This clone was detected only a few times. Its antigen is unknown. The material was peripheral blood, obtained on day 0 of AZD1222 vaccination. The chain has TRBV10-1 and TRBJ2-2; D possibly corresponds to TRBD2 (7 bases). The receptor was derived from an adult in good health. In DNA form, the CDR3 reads TGCGCCAGCAGTGATCGACGGGGGGCTGGTGACACCGGGGAGCTGTTTTTT. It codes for CASSDRRGAGDTGELFF.